This is a list of T cell receptor beta chains from one sample in a study of beta chain features in type 1 diabetes. The assay was immunoSEQ multiplex PCR, and TCRdb's table has in-frame clones only and misses some. Of about 300,000 clones in the sample, 8% are singletons; the top ten hold 1%. Sequencing was done on a sample of central memory CD4+ T cells from blood. Source of these receptors: a woman between 18 and 29 years old in good health. Both conserved end residues are trimmed from each CDR3. Each record gives: J gene, clone size, CDR3 length, V gene, CDR3 protein. Some rows mark clone size as missing; the rest say once, few, many or name a class of expanded clone.

TRBJ2-5 NA 11 TRBV7-2 ASSLAGKETQY
TRBJ2-7 NA 12 TRBV18 ASSPPSNSYEQY
TRBJ2-3 NA 10 TRBV25-1 ASSAGTDTQY
TRBJ2-1 NA 10 TRBV7-9 ASSSGRNEQF
TRBJ2-5 NA 15 TRBV28 ASSLEGVRGRGETQY
TRBJ2-3 few 8 TRBV7-6 ASGVDTQY
TRBJ2-7 NA 10 TRBV7-2 ASSLDDELRY
TRBJ1-5 few 13 TRBV18 ASSPSGGSNQPQH
TRBJ2-5 few 11 TRBV28 ASSLSARETQY
TRBJ2-3 NA 15 TRBV9 ASSGPVAGGLIYTQY
TRBJ1-2 NA 11 TRBV4-3 ASSQEPLYGYT
TRBJ1-6 few 13 TRBV7-2 ASSLEAGALSPLH
TRBJ2-5 few 12 TRBV6-5 ASSYLGSWETQY
TRBJ1-1 few 11 TRBV15 ATLEGVYTEAF
TRBJ2-1 NA 11 TRBV30 AWTTGLNTEQF
TRBJ2-5 once 14 TRBV7-6 ASSLGAGGPQETQY
TRBJ2-4 few 13 TRBV5-1 ASSLVPSGEWIQY
TRBJ2-1 many 13 TRBV14 ASSPGRMGLDEQF
TRBJ2-7 few 13 TRBV6-5 ASRHRDRGTYEQY
TRBJ2-7 few 12 TRBV14 ASSQDLLSYEQY
TRBJ2-5 few 15 TRBV2 ASSEVRSKQGQETQY
TRBJ1-3 NA 9 TRBV15 ATSSRSAIY
TRBJ2-3 few 10 TRBV5-1 ASRLGTDTQY
TRBJ1-3 few 15 TRBV7-2 ASSSPQKGSAGNTIY
TRBJ2-5 NA 11 TRBV28 ASSLGGQETQY
TRBJ2-3 many 10 TRBV28 ASSPDVGTQY
TRBJ2-3 NA 11 TRBV5-4 ASSLTGGDTQY
TRBJ2-7 few 14 TRBV9 ASSVGGTSGAYEQY
TRBJ1-1 NA 13 TRBV10-3 AISESGGLATEAF
TRBJ2-7 NA 12 TRBV2 ASNLGGSSYEQY
TRBJ2-7 few 14 TRBV18 ASSPLDAGTGREQY
TRBJ1-6 few 13 TRBV7-6 ASSLVRAGNSPLH
TRBJ2-3 NA 13 TRBV27 ASSFRDLGTDTQY
TRBJ1-2 few 10 TRBV29-1 SVAGSNYGYT
TRBJ1-3 few 12 TRBV18 ASSQSNSGNTIY
TRBJ2-3 few 14 TRBV13 ASSLAGGLNTDTQY
TRBJ2-7 NA 12 TRBV2 ASSEQGEYYEQY
TRBJ1-5 few 14 TRBV19 ASSIEDRPGNQPQH
TRBJ2-3 many 12 TRBV7-9 ASRLAGITDTQY
TRBJ2-3 NA 12 TRBV28 ASRSAGATDTQY
TRBJ1-5 NA 12 TRBV19 ASSTTGGDQPQH
TRBJ2-2 NA 12 TRBV2 ASTGQYNTGELF
TRBJ1-4 many 13 TRBV6-6 ASSPGQSHNEKLF
TRBJ2-1 few 9 TRBV20-1 SAPSGNEQF
TRBJ2-3 NA 11 TRBV7-2 ASSFLAPDTQY
TRBJ2-6 NA 16 TRBV5-4 ASTVPGLPGSGANVLT
TRBJ2-5 NA 13 TRBV5-4 ASSLDRGLGETQY
NA NA 11 TRBV14 ASSRGGTYEQY
TRBJ2-1 NA 15 TRBV4-3 ASSQIGGLAGYNEQF
TRBJ1-3 once 15 TRBV7-6 ASSLKGATGSGNTIY
TRBJ2-2 few 10 TRBV19 ASSKVTGELF
TRBJ2-1 NA 14 TRBV7-2 ASSRGGSPSYNEQF
TRBJ1-4 NA 13 TRBV7-2 ASSRRQGRNEKLF
TRBJ2-1 many 12 TRBV2 ASSRDRGDNEQF
TRBJ1-5 few 11 TRBV5-4 ASSQDFSQPQH
TRBJ1-1 NA 10 TRBV11-1 ASSRMNTEAF
TRBJ2-5 NA 11 TRBV18 ASSPFQGETQY
TRBJ1-2 few 13 TRBV11-2 ASSLGQGWDYGYT